A single sample gave rise to the 11 T cell receptor beta chains below, sequenced in a study of blood T cell repertoires in COVID-19. TCRdb's copy holds only in-frame clones and misses some; the assay was immunoSEQ multiplex PCR. The sample lists under 110,000 clones; 70% to 75% were seen once. Sequencing was carried out using peripheral blood. The source of these receptors is a human donor with acute or convalescent COVID-19. The donor label of this sample is uncertain.

This clone showed up just once. The V call is TRBV6-5, the J call TRBJ1-2; D perhaps matches TRBD1 (5 bases). The germline V gene has CDR1 MNHEY and CDR2 SVGAGI. Trimming removed 6 bases at V and 2 bases at J, with 16 bases between. The CDR3 contains 15 residues. CDR3 sequence: CASSSSGRGNYGYTF. CDR3 coding DNA: TGTGCCAGCAGCTCGTCGGGACGGGGGAACTATGGCTACACCTTC.

This sequence joins TRBV30 and TRBJ1-5; tentatively, D is TRBD1 (5 bases). The germline V gene encodes CDR1 GTSNPN and CDR2 SVGIG (reference sequence). The V end was cut by 3 bases, the J end by 4 bases, with 10 bases between. This CDR3 spans 13 amino acids. The CDR3 region has the DNA TGTGCCTGGAGCAGGGATCCTAATCAGCCCCAGCATTTT. Amino acids: CAWSRDPNQPQHF.

V is TRBV28 and J is TRBJ1-1, with D tentatively TRBD1 (6 bases). Germline V gene data show CDR1 as MDHEN and CDR2 as SYDVKM. CDR3 length: 13 amino acids. Trimming stripped 11 bases from V and 4 bases from J, with 17 bases between. The CDR3 coding sequence is TGTGCCTACCGACGGGCAGGGGTCACTGAAGCTTTCTTT. Translation gives CAYRRAGVTEAFF.

The gene calls are TRBV3-1 (or the pseudogene TRBV3-2) and TRBJ1-5; the D is unclear. This CDR3 is built from 14 residues. Germline CDR1 and CDR2: LGHDT and YNNKEL (reference sequence). Trimming removed 1 base at V and 4 bases at J, with 8 bases between. Written as DNA, the CDR3 is TGTGCCAGCAGCCAAGGGGCAGAGAATCAGCCCCAGCATTTT. The encoded protein is CASSQGAENQPQHF.

This clone has a handful of counts. The chain combines TRBV9 with TRBJ1-2; 12 nucleotides agree with TRBD1. The CDR3 length is 16 residues. Losses at the gene ends were 3 bases for V and 4 bases for J; bases not matched to a gene: 7. Germline V CDR1 and CDR2: SGDLS, YYNGEE. Here the CDR3 reads CASSASGTGGPYGYTF. The CDR3, as DNA: TGTGCCAGCAGCGCTTCCGGGACAGGGGGCCCCTATGGCTACACCTTC.

V and J are TRBV29-1 and TRBJ2-1, with TRBD2 matching 7 bases. V lost 6 bases and J lost 6; bases outside the gene matches: 11. Looked up from germline, CDR1 is SQVTM and CDR2 is ANQGSEA. CDR3 size: 14 residues. In DNA, the CDR3 is TGCAGCGTCCCTAGCGGAAATGGGTTCAATGAGCAGTTCTTC. Protein sequence: CSVPSGNGFNEQFF.

The V call is TRBV3-1 (or the pseudogene TRBV3-2), the J call TRBJ1-2, with 11 bases aligning to TRBD1. CDR1 LGHDT and CDR2 YNNKEL come from the germline V gene (reference sequence). The CDR3 covers 15 residues. The V and J ends lost 4 bases and 2 bases, in that order; junction bases with no gene match: 3. Here the CDR3 DNA reads TGTGCCAGCAGCCCTCGGACAGGGGGCAACTATGGCTACACCTTC. It encodes CASSPRTGGNYGYTF.

The chain links TRBV28 to TRBJ1-1; D is undetermined. The CDR3 is 14 amino acids. V lost 4 bases and J 0 bases, leaving 9 bases between the germline ends. Germline assignment: CDR1 MDHEN and CDR2 SYDVKM. CDR3 in amino acids: CASSSFRVNTEAFF. DNA for the CDR3: TGTGCCAGCAGTTCCTTTCGGGTGAACACTGAAGCTTTCTTT.

The chain carries TRBV19 and TRBJ2-3; TRBD1 matches at 7 bases. V trimming: 3 bases; J trimming: 1 base; junction bases outside the gene matches: 4. CDR3 length equals 15 residues. CDR1 is LNHDA and CDR2 is SQIVND in the germline V gene (reference sequence). Here the CDR3 DNA reads TGTGCCAGTAGTATGGCAGGGGGTGGCACAGATACGCAGTATTTT. Translated, it gives CASSMAGGGTDTQYF.

This clone has just a few counts. DNA for the CDR3: TGTGCCAGCAGCGCTCACAGCTCTGGGGCCAACGTCCTGACTTTC. It encodes CASSAHSSGANVLTF. The rearrangement uses TRBV25-1 and TRBJ2-6; no reliable D call. Germline assignment: CDR1 MGHDK and CDR2 SYGVNS. The CDR3 consists of 15 residues. V shed 6 bases and J shed 0 bases, with 9 bases lying between them.

The chain uses TRBV9 and TRBJ2-1, with D perhaps TRBD2 (5 bases). This CDR3 contains 16 residues. Germline-derived CDR1 and CDR2 are SGDLS and YYNGEE. Deletions cut 1 base from V and 3 bases from J, with 14 bases between. DNA for the CDR3: TGTGCCAGCAGCGTATCTAGCACAGACGTCTACAATGAGCAGTTCTTC. Its translation: CASSVSSTDVYNEQFF.